This entry describes one T cell receptor beta chain. After removal of 2 bases from V and 3 bases from J, the junction contained 4 bases not matched to a gene. CDR3 size: 16 residues. Germline V gene data show CDR1 as MDHEN and CDR2 as SYDVKM. The data derive from a study of shared clonotypes between healthy human individuals. Sequenced by immunoSEQ multiplex PCR; TCRdb stores in-frame clones only, minus some. The sample lists under 600,000 clones; roughly 98% were seen once. Terminally differentiated effector memory CD45RA+ cells were excluded from the naive CD8 cells, which were CD45RO-negative and positively selected for CCR7.

This rearrangement joins TRBV28 to TRBJ1-4; 9 nucleotides agree with TRBD1. The TCR originated in a young man in good health. Sequenced sample: naive CD8+ T cells sorted from blood. The CDR3 region is CASSLIRTGANEKLFF. The CDR3 nucleotides read TGTGCCAGCAGTTTAATTCGGACAGGGGCTAATGAAAAACTGTTTTTT.